This T cell receptor (beta chain) stems from a study of shared clonotypes between healthy human individuals. Whole-study findings and limits: Non-shared clonotypes were found to have lower generation probabilities than the clonotypes that were shared by all four of the sorted-subset donors.

CD45RO-negative CD8 cells positively selected for CCR7 made up the naive population, which excluded terminally differentiated effector memory CD45RA+ cells. V gave up 4 bases and J gave up 5 bases, with 6 bases separating them. CDR3 size: 12 residues. CDR1 and CDR2 from the germline V gene are SGDLS and YYNGEE. In the authors' workflow: Filtering differed because ImmunoSEQ produced junction-only sequences that carried no quality scores. TCRdb's table, derived via immunoSEQ multiplex PCR, lists solely in-frame clones and lacks some. D and trimming come from the DNA, and the V and J calls and clone size come from that table. The table lists under 1 million clones, 90% to 97% of them singletons. About this clone: Its antigen is not known.

The sequenced sample consisted of naive CD8+ T cells sorted from blood. The clonotype originates from a man aged 30 to 45 in good health. The genes are TRBV9 and TRBJ2-2; D unresolved. DNA of the CDR3: TGTGCCAGCAGCATTACAACCGGGGAGCTGTTTTTT. Encoded protein: CASSITTGELFF.